This T cell receptor beta chain was observed in a study of shared clonotypes between healthy human individuals. CDR1 is SNHLY, CDR2 FYNNEI, per germline. The CDR3 spans 14 residues. Between the trimmed V and J ends, which lost 6 bases and 5 bases, there was a span of 16 bases. This clone was found a few times. Antigen specificity is unknown. Study-level results: Larger richness was generally estimated for naive than memory subsets. A limitation of the genetic and exposure-history diversity represented arose from few donors. Rarefaction gave evidence that sorted-subset sequencing remained incomplete despite large depth. Blood alone was sampled, and tissue repertoires likely differ.

Sequencing used immunoSEQ multiplex PCR; TCRdb keeps in-frame clones, though not all of them. The table includes approximately 2.5 million clones, 93% detected once. This sequence was found in a man aged 18 to 30 in good health. Some clones in this sample may be carry-over from other donors' samples. The V call is TRBV2, the J call TRBJ1-1, with a tentative D call TRBD1 (6 bases). The sample was naive CD4+ T cells from PBMCs. As to subset: CD45RA+ positively selected. CDR3 region: CASRRDRLGTEAFF. The CDR3, as DNA: TGTGCCAGCAGACGCGACAGGTTGGGGACTGAAGCTTTCTTT.